This entry concerns a single T cell receptor beta chain. Its cognate antigen is unknown. The entry originates in a study of beta chain features in type 1 diabetes. Overall study results and limits: PCR might preferentially amplify shorter templates, equally in patients and controls. High TCR expression in some cells could lead to their over-representation in cDNA sequencing. Type 1 diabetes patients had moderately but significantly shorter TCRB CDR3s in all four CD4+ subsets.

Expressed TCRB transcripts were sequenced because the entire RNA isolate underwent reverse transcription. About 3.5 million reads per sample on average were obtained from naive, central memory and regulatory T cell samples. Measured with immunoSEQ multiplex PCR; TCRdb has only the in-frame clones, and not every one. The sample lists under 250,000 clones, around 26% occurring once. This receptor was identified in a young man in good health. Sequencing was performed on central memory CD4+ T cells from blood.

This CDR3 reads CASSLGQVTEAFF. The DNA of the CDR3 is TGTGCCAGCAGCTTAGGACAAGTCACTGAAGCTTTCTTT. The chain employs TRBV7-9 and TRBJ1-1; no firm D call. Trimming took 1 base from V and 4 from J, leaving 7 bases between them. There are 13 residues in the CDR3. From germline, CDR1 is SEHNR and CDR2 FQNEAQ (reference sequence).